These T cell receptor beta chains were read from a single sample in a study of blood T cell repertoires in COVID-19. Generated by immunoSEQ multiplex PCR, the TCRdb table keeps only in-frame clones and is missing some. The table lists over 120,000 clones, about nine tenths of them singletons, with 30% to 45% in the top ten. Source material: peripheral blood. Source of these receptors: a man over 45 who had recovered from COVID-19. CDR3s include the opening cysteine and the closing phenylalanine or tryptophan. The D gene is left open where the match is weak. The size of a clone is reported for some rows only, either as once, few or many, or as a class for expanded clones.

j_call,v_call,d_call,clone_size,cdr3_length,cdr3_nt,cdr3_aa
TRBJ2-3,TRBV7-2,TRBD2,-,16,TGTGCCAGCAGCCCCGGACTAGCGGGGGGCACAGATACGCAGTATTTT,CASSPGLAGGTDTQYF
TRBJ1-5,TRBV11-2,TRBD1,-,15,TGTGCCAGCAGCCGTGACAGGGGTGGCAATCAGCCCCAGCATTTT,CASSRDRGGNQPQHF
TRBJ1-1,TRBV11-3,-,-,14,TGTGCCAGCAGCGTTCCGGGGGGCCGGACTGAAGCTTTCTTT,CASSVPGGRTEAFF
TRBJ1-1,TRBV19,-,-,12,TGTGCCAGTAGTAGAGGTGGCACTGAAGCTTTCTTT,CASSRGGTEAFF
TRBJ1-2,TRBV10-3,TRBD1,-,15,TGTGCCATCAGTGAGACTAAGGACAGGGGAGGGGGCTACACCTTC,CAISETKDRGGGYTF
TRBJ2-3,TRBV5-6,TRBD2,-,16,TGTGCCAGCAGCTCGCGGGGGGGCCTCTTTTCAGATACGCAGTATTTT,CASSSRGGLFSDTQYF
TRBJ2-1,TRBV5-1,TRBD1,-,15,TGCGCCAGCAGCTTGGACAGGGGGCGCGTCAATGAGCAGTTCTTC,CASSLDRGRVNEQFF
TRBJ2-3,TRBV7-2,-,-,14,TGTGCCAGCAGCTTAGAGTTAGTCACAGATACGCAGTATTTT,CASSLELVTDTQYF
TRBJ2-5,TRBV7-9,TRBD1,once,16,TGTGCCAGCAGCTTAGGGGGGACAGGGTTGGGAGAGACCCAGTACTTC,CASSLGGTGLGETQYF
TRBJ1-2,TRBV5-1,TRBD1,-,15,TGCGCCAGCAGCCCCGGGACAGGGGAGGGCTATGGCTACACCTTC,CASSPGTGEGYGYTF
TRBJ1-1,TRBV9,-,-,14,TGTGCCAGCAGCGTAGAACAGGGTGGCGGTGAAGCTTTCTTT,CASSVEQGGGEAFF
TRBJ2-5,TRBV6-2/TRBV6-3,-,-,15,TGTGCCAGCAGTTACAGGGAGGCGGGGCGGGAGACCCAGTACTTC,CASSYREAGRETQYF
TRBJ1-6,TRBV3-1/TRBV3-2,-,-,14,TGTGCCAGCAGCCACCAGGCTGTACGCTCACCCCTCCACTTT,CASSHQAVRSPLHF
TRBJ1-1,TRBV5-1,-,-,15,TGCGCCAGCAGCTTGGAGCAGCGCGGTGACACTGAAGCTTTCTTT,CASSLEQRGDTEAFF
TRBJ1-2,TRBV3-1/TRBV3-2,-,-,12,TGTGCCAGCAGCTTCGGACAGAACGGCTACACCTTC,CASSFGQNGYTF
TRBJ1-2,TRBV9,TRBD1,-,16,TGTGCCAGCAGCGTGACAGGGGGCGCGTCTCCCTATGGCTACACCTTC,CASSVTGGASPYGYTF
TRBJ2-7,TRBV18,-,-,14,TGTGCCAGCTCTGAATGGACGGAAGGGGGCGAGCAGTACTTC,CASSEWTEGGEQYF
TRBJ2-2,TRBV18,TRBD1,-,16,TGTGCCAGCTCACCAGTAAGGGACAGGAACACCGGGGAGCTGTTTTTT,CASSPVRDRNTGELFF
TRBJ1-1,TRBV11-3,TRBD1,-,13,TGTGCCAGCAGCTTAGAGGGGACAGGGGTAGCTTTCTTT,CASSLEGTGVAFF
TRBJ2-5,TRBV7-8,TRBD2,-,14,TGTGCCAGCAGCTTAGAGGGGACTAGGGAGACCCAGTACTTC,CASSLEGTRETQYF
TRBJ1-2,TRBV10-3,TRBD1,once,14,TGTGCCATCAGTGAGGGACAGGGTCTTTATGGCTACACCTTC,CAISEGQGLYGYTF
TRBJ2-7,TRBV7-8,-,-,16,TGTGCCAGCAGCTTAGAAAGGTTTCCCCACCGGGACGAGCAGTACTTC,CASSLERFPHRDEQYF
TRBJ1-1,TRBV4-1,-,-,13,TGCGCCAGCAGCCAACTGAGTACGTCTGAAGCTTTCTTT,CASSQLSTSEAFF
TRBJ1-1,TRBV5-1,TRBD1,-,14,TGCGCCAGCAGACCACAGGGGGCGGACACTGAAGCTTTCTTT,CASRPQGADTEAFF
TRBJ2-7,TRBV2,TRBD1,-,12,TGTGCCAGCACTGACAGGGCCTACGAGCAGTACTTC,CASTDRAYEQYF
TRBJ1-1,TRBV10-3,-,-,16,TGTGCCATCAGAGACTCCCTCGGGACACCCAACACTGAAGCTTTCTTT,CAIRDSLGTPNTEAFF
TRBJ2-7,TRBV7-2,-,-,14,TGTGCCAGCAGCCCTGAGGGCCGCGCGGGGGAGCAGTACTTC,CASSPEGRAGEQYF
TRBJ2-7,TRBV7-3,-,-,17,TGTGCCAGCACAAAGGGGGTAAGACAGGCAAGCTCCTACGAGCAGTACTTC,CASTKGVRQASSYEQYF
TRBJ1-2,TRBV14,-,-,14,TGTGCCAGCAGCCCCCCAATCGGACTGTCCGGCTACACCTTC,CASSPPIGLSGYTF
TRBJ2-6,TRBV13,TRBD2,-,20,TGTGCCAGCAGCTTATACCTGGGGACTAGCGGGAGCTCTGGGGCCAACGTCCTGACTTTC,CASSLYLGTSGSSGANVLTF
TRBJ2-3,TRBV6-5,-,-,15,TGTGCCAGCAGACGACAGGGCGGGGGCACAGATACGCAGTATTTT,CASRRQGGGTDTQYF
TRBJ2-7,TRBV14,-,-,16,TGTGCCAGCAGCCAAGGGGGCGGAGAGAGCTCCTACGAGCAGTACTTC,CASSQGGGESSYEQYF
TRBJ1-2,TRBV19,-,-,13,TGTGCCAGTACCAGGGATCAAGTCTATGGCTACACCTTC,CASTRDQVYGYTF
TRBJ1-2,TRBV4-3,TRBD1,-,15,TGCGCCAGCAGCCACGGACAGGGAAGAAGCTATGGCTACACCTTC,CASSHGQGRSYGYTF
TRBJ1-2,TRBV2,-,few,12,TGTGCCAGCAGTGAATCCGGAGGAGGCTACACCTTC,CASSESGGGYTF
TRBJ2-7,TRBV14,TRBD2,few,15,TGTGCCAGCAGCGGCGGGAGGGAGAGTTCCTACGAGCAGTACTTC,CASSGGRESSYEQYF
TRBJ2-1,TRBV13,-,-,13,TGTGCCAGCAGCTTAGGGTACGCGGATGAGCAGTTCTTC,CASSLGYADEQFF
TRBJ1-1,TRBV3-1/TRBV3-2,TRBD1,-,13,TGTGCCAGCAGGGGACAGACCCACACTGAAGCTTTCTTT,CASRGQTHTEAFF
TRBJ2-1,TRBV27,TRBD2,-,15,TGTGCCAGCAGTTTATCTAGCGGGGGGGCCGTTGAGCAGTTCTTC,CASSLSSGGAVEQFF
TRBJ1-1,TRBV5-6,-,-,11,TGTGCCAGCAGCTTGGGCAGGGATGCTTTCTTT,CASSLGRDAFF
TRBJ2-7,TRBV19,TRBD1,-,16,TGTGCCAGTAGTTCCACCAGGGACAGGGTGGGCTACGAGCAGTACTTC,CASSSTRDRVGYEQYF
TRBJ2-7,TRBV4-2,-,-,15,TGTGCCAGCAGCCAAGATCGGCAGGCTCCCGGGAAGCAGTACTTC,CASSQDRQAPGKQYF
TRBJ1-5,TRBV20-1,-,-,14,TGCAGTGCTAGTACACGGAACTACAATCAGCCCCAGCATTTT,CSASTRNYNQPQHF
TRBJ2-4,TRBV2,-,-,14,TGTGCCACCAAGACAGGACTGGACAAAAACATTCAGTACTTC,CATKTGLDKNIQYF
TRBJ1-1,TRBV6-5,-,-,14,TGTGCCAGCGGACTAACTACAGGGAACACTGAAGCTTTCTTT,CASGLTTGNTEAFF
TRBJ1-6,TRBV27,-,-,15,TGTGCCAGCAGTTTATCAGCACTATCCCATTCACCCCTCCACTTT,CASSLSALSHSPLHF
TRBJ1-2,TRBV5-1,TRBD1,few,16,TGCGCCAGCAGCGACGCCGACAGGGTTCTTAACTATGGCTACACCTTC,CASSDADRVLNYGYTF
TRBJ2-5,TRBV7-8,TRBD2,-,17,TGTGCCCGCAGCCCCCGGGGGGGGGCGGGGGGTAGAGAGACCCAGTACTTC,CARSPRGGAGGRETQYF
TRBJ2-1,TRBV2,TRBD2,once,14,TGTGCCTCCAGAGTGGCGGGGGGGTACAATGAGCAGTTCTTC,CASRVAGGYNEQFF
TRBJ1-1,TRBV19,TRBD1,-,16,TGTGCCAGTAGTATTATGACAGGGAGAAAGAACACTGAAGCTTTCTTT,CASSIMTGRKNTEAFF
TRBJ1-2,TRBV5-1,-,-,19,TGCGCCAGCAACCGGGGGAGTGCCGAAGTACGGGATTATAACTATGGCTACACCTTC,CASNRGSAEVRDYNYGYTF
TRBJ2-5,TRBV27,-,-,15,TGTGCCAGCAGTCTCCAGGGGATTGTGCAAGAGACCCAGTACTTC,CASSLQGIVQETQYF
TRBJ2-1,TRBV6-1,-,-,15,TGTGCCAGCAGTGAAGCGTTAGCAGACTACAATGAGCAGTTCTTC,CASSEALADYNEQFF